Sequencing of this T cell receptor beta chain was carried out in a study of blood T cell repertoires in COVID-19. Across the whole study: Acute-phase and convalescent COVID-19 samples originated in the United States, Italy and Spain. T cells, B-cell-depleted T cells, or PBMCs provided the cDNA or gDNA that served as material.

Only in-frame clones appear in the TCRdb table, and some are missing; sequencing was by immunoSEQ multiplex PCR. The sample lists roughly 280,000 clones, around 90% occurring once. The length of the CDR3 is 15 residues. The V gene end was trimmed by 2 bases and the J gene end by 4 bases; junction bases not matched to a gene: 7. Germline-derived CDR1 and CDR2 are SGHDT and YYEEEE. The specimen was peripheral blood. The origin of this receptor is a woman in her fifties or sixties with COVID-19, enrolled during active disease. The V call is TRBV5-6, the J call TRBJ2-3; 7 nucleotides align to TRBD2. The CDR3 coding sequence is TGTGCCAGCAGCTTTCGTGGACTAGGCTCAGATACGCAGTATTTT. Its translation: CASSFRGLGSDTQYF.